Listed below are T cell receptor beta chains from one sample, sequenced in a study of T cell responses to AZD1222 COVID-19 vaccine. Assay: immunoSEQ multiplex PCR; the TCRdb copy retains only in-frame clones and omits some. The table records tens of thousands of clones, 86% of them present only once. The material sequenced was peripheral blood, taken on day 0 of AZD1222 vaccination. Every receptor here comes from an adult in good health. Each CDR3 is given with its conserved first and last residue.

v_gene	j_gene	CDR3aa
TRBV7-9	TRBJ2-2	CASSAGQLATGELFF
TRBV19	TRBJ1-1	CASSRTVNTEAFF
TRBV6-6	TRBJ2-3	CASSGSGQSTDTQYF
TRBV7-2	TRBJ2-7	CASRTGTSEYEQYF
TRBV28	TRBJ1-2	CASTSPASNYGYTF
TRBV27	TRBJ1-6	CASKDRVNSPLHF
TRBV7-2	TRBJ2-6	CASTRTSGGSSGANVLTF
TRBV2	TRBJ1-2	CASLQGQAARGYGYTF
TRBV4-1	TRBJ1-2	CASSPDRASNYGYTF
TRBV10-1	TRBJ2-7	CASSLGDSYEQYF
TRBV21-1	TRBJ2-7	CARSGCDHEQYF
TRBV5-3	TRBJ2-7	CARSLRCSYEQYF
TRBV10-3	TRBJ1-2	CAIRGGDSLLGYTF
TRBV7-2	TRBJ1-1	CASSSHRTLNTEAFF
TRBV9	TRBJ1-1	CASSVTMNTEAFF
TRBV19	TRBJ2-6	CASSGLPVSGANVLTF
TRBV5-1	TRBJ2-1	CASSLQRGLNEQFF
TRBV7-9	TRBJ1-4	CASSPTGEHEKLFF
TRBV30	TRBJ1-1	CAWSVDRLNTEAFF
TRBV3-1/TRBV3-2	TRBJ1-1	CASSLAWRGLNTEAFF
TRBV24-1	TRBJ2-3	CATSDYTYTDTQYF
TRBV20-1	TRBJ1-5	CSASGTGSNQPQHF
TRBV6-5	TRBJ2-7	CASTRTGSGEQYF
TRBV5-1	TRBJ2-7	CASSLRTGSSYEQYF
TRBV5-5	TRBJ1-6	CASSWDRGLRGNSPLHF
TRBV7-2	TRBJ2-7	CASSAREGQYYEQYF
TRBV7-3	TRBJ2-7	CASSPREGVYEQYF
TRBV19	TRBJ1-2	CASSLWEGENNYGYTF
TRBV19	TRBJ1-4	CASSISGGREKLFF
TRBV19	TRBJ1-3	CASSGQGDSGNTIYF
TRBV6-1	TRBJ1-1	CASSELLNTEAFF